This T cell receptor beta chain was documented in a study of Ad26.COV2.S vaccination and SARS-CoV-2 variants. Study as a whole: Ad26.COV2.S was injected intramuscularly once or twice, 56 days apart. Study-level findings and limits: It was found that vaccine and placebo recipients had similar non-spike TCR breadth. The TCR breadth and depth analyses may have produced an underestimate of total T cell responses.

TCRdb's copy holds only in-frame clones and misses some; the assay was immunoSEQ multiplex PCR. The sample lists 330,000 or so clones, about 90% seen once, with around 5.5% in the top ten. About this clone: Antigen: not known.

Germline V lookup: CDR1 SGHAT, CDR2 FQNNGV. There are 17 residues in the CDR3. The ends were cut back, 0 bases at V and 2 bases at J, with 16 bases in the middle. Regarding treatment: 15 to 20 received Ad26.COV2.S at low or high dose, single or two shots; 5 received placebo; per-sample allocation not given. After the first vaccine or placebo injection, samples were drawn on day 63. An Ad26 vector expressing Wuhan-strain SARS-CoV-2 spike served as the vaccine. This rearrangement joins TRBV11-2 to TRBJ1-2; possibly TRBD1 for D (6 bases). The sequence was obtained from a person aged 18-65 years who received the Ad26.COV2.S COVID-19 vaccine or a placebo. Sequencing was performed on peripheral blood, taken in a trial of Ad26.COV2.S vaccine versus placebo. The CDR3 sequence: CASSLDWGDTLNYGYTF. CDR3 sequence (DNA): TGTGCCAGCAGCTTAGACTGGGGGGACACACTAAACTATGGCTACACCTTC.